The 20 T cell receptor beta chains presented below share a single source sample, sequenced in a study of early T cells in non-severe SARS-CoV-2 infection. TCRdb fed the 5' RACE reads into MiXCR, producing one record per CDR3 protein. Found here are roughly 100,000 distinct CDR3 sequences, around 14% of them singletons; the top ten hold 6.2%. Sequencing used whole blood. The receptors were sampled from an adult who was a healthcare worker with PCR-confirmed SARS-CoV-2 infection or an uninfected control (not recorded which).

This clonotype was counted only a few times. The V call is TRBV6-5, the J call TRBJ2-5; a weak D match, TRBD2 (6 bases). The CDR3 length is 14 residues. The V and J ends lost 6 bases and 5 bases respectively, with 16 bases between them. CDR1 is MNHEY, CDR2 SVGAGI, per germline. Written as DNA, the CDR3 is TGTGCCAGCAGAGGGACCTCGGAGGGCGAGACCCAGTACTTC. As protein: CASRGTSEGETQYF.

On this clonotype: A much more abundant neighbour one base away suggests this may be a read error. The chain uses TRBV3-1 and TRBJ2-3; D is uncertain. Per germline, CDR1 LGHDT and CDR2 YNNKEL (reference sequence). V was pared by 1 base and J by 0 bases, with 11 bases between. The CDR3 totals 16 residues. CDR3 bases: TGTGCCAGCAGCCAAGTGGCGAGTTCTAGCACAGATACGCAGTATTTT. Its translation: CASSQVASSSTDTQYF.

This clonotype was seen more than once but under ten times. This chain uses TRBV7-9 with TRBJ1-1; D gene ambiguous. Per germline, CDR1 SEHNR and CDR2 FQNEAQ (reference sequence). The CDR3 contains 12 residues. Trimming pared 2 bases from V and 5 bases from J, leaving 6 bases between. The CDR3 spells CASSLTGTEAFF. CDR3 DNA: TGTGCCAGCAGCTTAACTGGAACTGAAGCTTTCTTT.

At least ten counts were recorded for this clonotype. V is TRBV7-8 and J is TRBJ1-1; D ambiguous. This CDR3 is built from 14 residues. V lost 5 bases and J lost 0, with 10 bases in between. CDR1 and CDR2 from the germline V gene are SGHVS and FQNEAQ. This CDR3 reads CASSLDRVNTEAFF. CDR3 in DNA: TGTGCCAGCAGCCTAGACCGAGTGAACACTGAAGCTTTCTTT.

The chain joins TRBV6-1 to TRBJ2-1, with no clear D. Per germline, CDR1 MNHNS and CDR2 SASEGT. The CDR3 is made up of 11 amino acids. V was cut by 6 bases and J by 9 bases, with 9 bases left in between. CDR3 protein: CASRKVGEQFF. The CDR3, as DNA: TGTGCCAGCAGGAAAGTAGGTGAGCAGTTCTTC.

There are a few counts of this clonotype. The rearrangement uses TRBV27 and TRBJ2-3; D possibly uses TRBD1 or TRBD2 (5 bases each). The CDR3 is 15 amino acids. V lost 5 bases to trimming and J lost 1 base, with 13 bases between them. Germline V gene data show CDR1 as MNHEY and CDR2 as SMNVEV (reference sequence). CDR3 in DNA: TGTGCCAGCAGTCCCCGGGAAGGGGGCACAGATACGCAGTATTTT. It translates to CASSPREGGTDTQYF.

This sequence joins TRBV12-3 or TRBV12-4 and TRBJ2-7; no clear D. V shed 3 bases and J shed 3 bases, with 3 bases lying between them. This CDR3 comprises 11 residues. CDR3 nucleotide sequence: TGTGCCAGCAGTTTGTTCTACGAGCAGTACTTC. The encoded protein is CASSLFYEQYF.

V gene TRBV6-5 combines with J gene TRBJ2-1, with 10 positions matching TRBD2. J gave up 8 bases and V 0 bases, and 4 bases lay outside the gene matches. Germline V gene data show CDR1 as MNHEY and CDR2 as SVGAGI. There are 15 residues in the CDR3. In DNA form, the CDR3 reads TGTGCCAGCAGTTACTCTCCTCTAGCGGGAGATGAGCAGTTCTTC. Amino acid sequence: CASSYSPLAGDEQFF.

This clonotype was seen a few times. The chain links TRBV10-3 to TRBJ2-3; TRBD2 matches 7 bases. This CDR3 contains 15 residues. V was pared by 7 bases and J by 1 base, with 8 bases of the junction left unmatched. Germline V CDR1 and CDR2: ENHRY, SYGVKD. The CDR3 loop is CAITPGAGGTDTQYF. CDR3 nucleotide sequence: TGTGCCATCACCCCCGGGGCGGGGGGCACAGATACGCAGTATTTT.

This clonotype appeared many times. The chain carries TRBV13 and TRBJ1-2, with 7 bases aligning to TRBD1. Germline V CDR1 and CDR2: PRHDT, FYEKMQ (reference sequence). This CDR3 has 14 amino acids. V was pared by 3 bases and J by 8 bases, with 9 bases of the junction left unmatched. CDR3 protein: CASSFETGKEGYTF. The CDR3 DNA sequence: TGTGCCAGCAGCTTTGAGACAGGGAAAGAAGGCTACACCTTC.

The chain links TRBV20-1 to TRBJ2-7; 10 nucleotides align to TRBD2. In germline, CDR1 is DFQATT, CDR2 SNEGSKA (reference sequence). The CDR3 has 15 amino acids. With V trimmed by 3 bases and J by 4 bases, 9 bases remained unmatched. CDR3 residues: CSARPLASGSYEQYF. The CDR3 coding sequence is TGCAGTGCTAGGCCTTTGGCTAGCGGGAGTTACGAGCAGTACTTC.

Details on this clonotype: One end of the junction varies from germline; a read error may be responsible. The J gene is TRBJ1-6, the V gene TRBV6-4; the D is unclear. Germline-derived CDR1 and CDR2 are MRHNA and SNTAGT. There are 13 residues in the CDR3. The CDR3 sequence: CASSVTGNSSLHF. The DNA of the CDR3 is TGTGCCAGCAGTGTGACCGGGAATTCATCCCTCCACTTT.

This clonotype was counted many times. V usage is TRBV29-1 and J usage is TRBJ1-2, with a weak D call TRBD1 (5 bases). The V and J ends lost 2 bases and 8 bases respectively, with 18 bases between them. The CDR3 is 14 residues long. Germline CDR1 SQVTM, CDR2 ANQGSEA. CDR3 DNA sequence: TGCAGCGTTGAACGGAAAGGGCAGGGCTACGGCTACACCTTC. This codes for CSVERKGQGYGYTF.

This clonotype occurred many times. V is TRBV20-1 and J is TRBJ2-5; 10 nucleotides align to TRBD2. V gave up 4 bases and J gave up 5 bases; unmatched junction bases: 7. CDR3 length equals 14 residues. CDR1 and CDR2 (germline): DFQATT, SNEGSKA (reference sequence). The CDR3 loop is CSATSSGRPETQYF. CDR3 nucleotide sequence: TGCAGTGCTACCTCTAGCGGGAGACCCGAGACCCAGTACTTC.

This chain connects TRBV5-6 to TRBJ2-7; D is uncertain. V was shortened by 2 bases and J by 1 base, with 10 bases between the two germline ends. Germline values: CDR1 SGHDT, CDR2 YYEEEE. There are 14 residues in the CDR3. Here the CDR3 DNA reads TGTGCCAGCAGCTTCACACCCACGTCCTACGAGCAGTACTTC. Translated, it gives CASSFTPTSYEQYF. Supplemented by reference TRBV5-6 and TRBJ2-7, the full variable domain reads DAGVTQSPTHLIKTRGQQVTLRCSPKSGHDTVSWYQQALGQGPQFIFQYYEEEERQRGNFPDRFSGHQFPNYSSELNVNALLLGDSALYLCASSFTPTSYEQYFGPGTRLTVT.

This clonotype was recorded many times. Here the CDR3 DNA reads TGTGCCAGCAGTCCGCAGGGAGGAAGCTATGGCTACACCTTC. It specifies CASSPQGGSYGYTF. V is TRBV6-5 and J is TRBJ1-2, with a possible D match to TRBD1 (5 bases). The germline V and J ends were trimmed by 5 bases and 4 bases, with 14 bases remaining between them. In germline, CDR1 is MNHEY, CDR2 SVGAGI. The CDR3 runs to 14 residues.

This rearrangement joins TRBV14 to TRBJ2-1; 8 bases line up with TRBD2. This CDR3 comprises 16 residues. Germline trimming cut 4 bases from V and 9 bases from J; bases unmatched to any gene: 14. In germline, CDR1 is SGHDN, CDR2 FVKESK. Here the CDR3 DNA reads TGTGCCAGCAGCCCATCGTCCAGCGGGAGACACGGTGAGCAGTTCTTC. It yields the protein CASSPSSSGRHGEQFF.

J is TRBJ2-5 and V is TRBV29-1; no firm D call. The germline gives CDR1 SQVTM, CDR2 ANQGSEA. The CDR3 runs 13 residues. The V and J ends lost 4 bases and 2 bases respectively, with 11 bases between them. As DNA, the CDR3 is TGCAGCGTTGCGTGGAGTAGTCAAGAGACCCAGTACTTC. This codes for CSVAWSSQETQYF.

This chain links TRBV6-2 or TRBV6-3 with TRBJ2-1; 8 positions agree with TRBD2. CDR3 length equals 14 residues. V was pared by 4 bases and J by 7 bases, with 6 bases of the junction left unmatched. The V gene's germline CDR1 is MNHEY and CDR2 SVGEGT. This CDR3 is CASSLLAGVNEQFF. In nucleotides, the CDR3 is TGTGCCAGCAGTTTGCTAGCGGGTGTGAATGAGCAGTTCTTC.

This rearrangement joins TRBV6-1 to TRBJ2-7; 7 bases agree with TRBD1. Per the germline V gene, CDR1 is MNHNS and CDR2 is SASEGT. The CDR3 spans 19 residues. The V and J ends lost 2 bases and 4 bases, in that order; junction bases with no gene match: 20. The CDR3 sequence: CASSEFLLPLDRLDYEQYF. CDR3 coding DNA: TGTGCCAGCAGTGAATTTCTCCTGCCCTTGGACAGGTTAGATTACGAGCAGTACTTC.